Reported below is one TCR beta chain. The data originate from a study of blood T cell repertoires in COVID-19. Study background: The United States, Italy and Spain provided the acute and convalescent COVID-19 samples. From T cells, B-cell-depleted T cells, or PBMCs came the material, which was cDNA or gDNA.

Authors' methods: Counts of nucleated cells, estimated from reference gene primer amplification, were obtained. Data came from immunoSEQ multiplex PCR; TCRdb stores just in-frame clones and leaves some out. V, J and clone size were drawn from that table, and D and trimming were deduced from the DNA. This sample has 150,000 to 200,000 clones, with around 80% found just once. There are 10 residues in the CDR3. One Seattle source followed patients from active infection through their disease course. The TCR was taken from an older woman with COVID-19, enrolled during active disease. Sequenced input: peripheral blood. This sequence joins TRBV21-1 and TRBJ1-1; TRBD1 reflects the table's D call only, with no check against the DNA. TRBV21-1 is deemed a pseudogene. In DNA, the CDR3 is TGTGCCAGCACAAACACTGAAGCTTTCTTT. This codes for CASTNTEAFF.